The 10 T cell receptor beta chains below all came from one sample that was sequenced in a study of control samples from healthy donors and cancer patients. Repertoires were generated with immunoSEQ multiplex PCR, while TCRdb's copy carries only in-frame clones and drops some. This sample has 100,000 to 150,000 clones; roughly 89% occur once, and the top ten carry around 5.4%. Sequencing used blood. The receptors shown here come from a man in his late teens or twenties in good health.

The rearrangement joins TRBV29-1 to TRBJ2-1; D is ambiguous. The V end lost 5 bases, the J end lost 0 bases, and 17 bases lay between the germline ends. There are 16 residues in the CDR3. Germline V gene sequence: CDR1 SQVTM, CDR2 ANQGSEA. The CDR3 loop reads CSVQRLQLSSYNEQFF. The CDR3 nucleotides are TGCAGCGTTCAACGATTACAGTTGAGCTCCTACAATGAGCAGTTCTTC.

This chain links TRBV12-3 or TRBV12-4 with TRBJ1-6; possibly TRBD1 for D (6 bases). Between the trimmed V and J ends, which lost 7 bases and 10 bases, there was a span of 14 bases. This CDR3 region has 13 residues. The CDR3 loop is CASTRQVESPLHF. The CDR3 DNA reads as TGTGCCAGCACTCGACAGGTAGAATCACCCCTCCACTTT.

The chain has TRBV11-2 and TRBJ2-7; possibly TRBD1 for D (6 bases). Per the germline V gene, CDR1 is SGHAT and CDR2 is FQNNGV. This CDR3 has 13 amino acids. V dropped 5 bases and J dropped 4 bases, with 12 bases sitting between them. The CDR3 reads CASSPGQGYEQYF. The CDR3 DNA follows: TGTGCCAGCAGCCCTGGGCAGGGGTACGAGCAGTACTTC.

V usage is TRBV4-1 and J usage is TRBJ2-5; TRBD2 matches 8 bases. The V and J ends lost 1 base and 4 bases, in that order; junction bases with no gene match: 11. Germline CDR1 and CDR2: MGHRA and YSYEKL. This CDR3 is 17 amino acids long. Written as DNA, the CDR3 is TGCGCCAGCAGCCAAGCGAATATGGGACTAGGCGGAGAGACCCAGTACTTC. Translating gives CASSQANMGLGGETQYF.

The gene calls are TRBV3-1 (or the pseudogene TRBV3-2) and TRBJ1-3; no firm D call. V lost 6 bases and J 6 bases, leaving 6 bases between the germline ends. The germline V gene encodes CDR1 LGHDT and CDR2 YNNKEL (reference sequence). This CDR3 has 11 residues. For the CDR3, the DNA is TGTGCCAGCAGAGAAGTAAACACCATATATTTT. Translation: CASREVNTIYF.

The chain recombines TRBV5-1 with TRBJ2-7, with D possibly being TRBD1 or TRBD2 (5 bases each). The germline CDR1 and CDR2 sequences are SGHRS and YFSETQ. The germline V and J ends were trimmed by 3 bases and 3 bases, with 16 bases remaining between them. The CDR3 consists of 15 residues. CDR3 sequence: CASSSFPGADYEQYF. DNA of the CDR3: TGCGCCAGCAGCTCTTTTCCCGGGGCGGACTACGAGCAGTACTTC.

DNA of the CDR3: TGTGCCAGCAGCTTCTTTGGGACTAGTTCTCATTGGTCGGAGACCCAGTACTTC. It yields the protein CASSFFGTSSHWSETQYF. The chain joins TRBV5-6 to TRBJ2-5; 8 nucleotides line up with TRBD2. CDR3 length: 18 residues. J lost 5 bases, V lost 2 bases, and 17 bases had no gene match. Looked up from germline, CDR1 is SGHDT and CDR2 is YYEEEE.

As to this clone: At one of its ends the junction is not consistent with the germline gene, which may arise from a read error. This same CDR3 is encoded by further DNA sequences in the sample. The genes are TRBV20-1 and TRBJ2-2, with D possibly being TRBD2 (5 bases). The germline CDR1 and CDR2 sequences are DFQATT and SNEGSKA (reference sequence). The CDR3 has 15 residues. This CDR3 is CSASLGETNTGELFF. DNA for the CDR3: TGCAGTGCTAGTCTCGGCGAAACGAACACCGGGGAGCTGTTCTTT.

This clone was counted a single time. This sequence joins TRBV5-1 and TRBJ1-1, with a weak D call TRBD1 (5 bases). Germline CDR1 is SGHRS and CDR2 is YFSETQ. The V end was cut by 1 base, the J end by 1 base, with 11 bases between. CDR3 size: 15 residues. This CDR3 reads CASSLSGRSNTEAFF. In DNA, the CDR3 is TGCGCCAGCAGCTTGTCAGGGCGATCGAACACTGAAGCTTTCTTT.

The chain couples TRBV5-6 to TRBJ1-2; TRBD1 is a possible D gene (6 bases). Germline lookup yields CDR1 SGHDT and CDR2 YYEEEE. Trimming cost V 7 bases and J 1 base, with 14 bases left between them. The length of the CDR3 is 14 residues. The CDR3 spells CASLYGQNNYGYTF. CDR3 DNA sequence: TGTGCCAGCCTTTACGGACAGAATAACTATGGCTACACCTTC.